The present T cell receptor beta chain was sequenced within a study of neurological immune-mediated disorders. Findings and caveats of the study: The most TCR clonal expansion was seen in HTLV-1-associated myelopathy, and the least was seen in multiple sclerosis, which fell below healthy controls. None of the CDR3 amino acid sequences found in expanded clones was shared across subjects. This suggests that the TCR-beta repertoires were private in all groups.

This clonotype was counted many times. As yet, its antigen is unknown. Using its own MiXCR run on the 5' RACE reads, TCRdb lists one record per CDR3 protein. The data hold about 41,000 distinct CDR3 sequences, with 2% to 2.5% observed a single time. From 2 million PBMCs stored at -80 C, the unsorted libraries were generated. The specimen was PBMCs. This receptor was obtained from a man between 25 and 39 years old with multiple sclerosis.

This CDR3 reads CASSLGGFENIQYF. CDR3 DNA: TGTGCCAGCAGTTTGGGTGGATTCGAAAACATTCAGTACTTC. This chain uses TRBV12-3 or TRBV12-4 with TRBJ2-4; D gene ambiguous. V lost 3 bases and J lost 5, with 11 bases in between. The CDR3 has 14 amino acids.